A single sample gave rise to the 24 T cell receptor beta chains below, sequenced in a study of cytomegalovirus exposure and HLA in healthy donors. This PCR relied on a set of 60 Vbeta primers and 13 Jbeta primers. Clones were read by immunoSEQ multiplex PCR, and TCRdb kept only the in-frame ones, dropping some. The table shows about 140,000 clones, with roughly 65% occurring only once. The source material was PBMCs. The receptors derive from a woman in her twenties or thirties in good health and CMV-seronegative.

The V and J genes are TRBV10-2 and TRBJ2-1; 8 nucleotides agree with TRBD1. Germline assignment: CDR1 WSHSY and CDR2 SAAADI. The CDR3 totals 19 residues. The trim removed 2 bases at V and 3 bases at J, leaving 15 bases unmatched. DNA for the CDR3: TGCGCCAGCAGTGAGCCGATTGGGGCAGGGGGCAAATACTACAATGAGCAGTTCTTC. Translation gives CASSEPIGAGGKYYNEQFF.

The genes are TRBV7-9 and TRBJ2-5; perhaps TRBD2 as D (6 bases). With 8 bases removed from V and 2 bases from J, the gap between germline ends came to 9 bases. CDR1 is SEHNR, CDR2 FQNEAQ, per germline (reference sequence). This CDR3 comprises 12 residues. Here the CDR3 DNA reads TGTGCCAGCTTAGCGGTACAAGAGACCCAGTACTTC. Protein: CASLAVQETQYF. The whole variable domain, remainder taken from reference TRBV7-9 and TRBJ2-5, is DTGVSQNPRHKITKRGQNVTFRCDPISEHNRLYWYRQTLGQGPEFLTYFQNEAQLEKSRLLSDRFSAERPKGSFSTLEIQRTEQGDSAMYLCASLAVQETQYFGPGTRLLVL.

The CDR3 is CASSQGGQKETQYF. CDR3 nucleotides: TGTGCCAGCAGCCAAGGGGGACAGAAAGAGACCCAGTACTTC. The rearrangement uses TRBV4-2 and TRBJ2-5, with 7 bases aligning to TRBD1. The CDR3 totals 14 residues. V dropped 1 base and J dropped 3; count of bases not matched to a gene: 2. The germline V gene encodes CDR1 LGHNA and CDR2 YNFKEQ.

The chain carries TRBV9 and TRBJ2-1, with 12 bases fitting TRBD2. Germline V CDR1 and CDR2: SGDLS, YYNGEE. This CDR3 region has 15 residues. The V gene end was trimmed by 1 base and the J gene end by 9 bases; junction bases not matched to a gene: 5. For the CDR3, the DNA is TGTGCCAGCAGCGTACTAGCGGGAGGGCCGGCTGAGCAGTTCTTC. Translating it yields CASSVLAGGPAEQFF.

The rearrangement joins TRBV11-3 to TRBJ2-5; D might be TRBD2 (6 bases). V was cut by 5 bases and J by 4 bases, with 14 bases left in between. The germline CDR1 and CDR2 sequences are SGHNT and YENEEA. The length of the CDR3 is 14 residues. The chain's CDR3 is CASSPPGRRETQYF. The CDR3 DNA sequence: TGTGCCAGCAGCCCCCCAGGGAGGAGAGAGACCCAGTACTTC.

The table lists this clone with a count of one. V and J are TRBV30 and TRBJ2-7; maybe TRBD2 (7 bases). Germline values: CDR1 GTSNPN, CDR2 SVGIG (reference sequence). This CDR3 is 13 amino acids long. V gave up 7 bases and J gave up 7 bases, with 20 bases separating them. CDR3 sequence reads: CAYTAGAGGEQYV. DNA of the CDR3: TGTGCCTACACTGCGGGGGCCGGGGGGGAGCAGTACGTC.

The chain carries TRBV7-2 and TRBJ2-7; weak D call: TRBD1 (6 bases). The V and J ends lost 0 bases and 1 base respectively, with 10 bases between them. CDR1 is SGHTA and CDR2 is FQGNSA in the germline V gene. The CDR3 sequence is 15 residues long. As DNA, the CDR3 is TGTGCCAGCAGCTTAGCAGTGGGACAATCCTACGAGCAGTACTTC. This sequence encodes CASSLAVGQSYEQYF.

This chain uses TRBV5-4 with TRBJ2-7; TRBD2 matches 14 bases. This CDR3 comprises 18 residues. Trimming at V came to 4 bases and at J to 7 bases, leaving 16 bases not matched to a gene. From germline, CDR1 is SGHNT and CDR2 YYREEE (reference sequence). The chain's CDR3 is CASSHAQGLAGVIREQYF. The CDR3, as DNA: TGTGCCAGCAGCCACGCTCAGGGACTAGCGGGAGTGATCAGAGAGCAGTACTTC.

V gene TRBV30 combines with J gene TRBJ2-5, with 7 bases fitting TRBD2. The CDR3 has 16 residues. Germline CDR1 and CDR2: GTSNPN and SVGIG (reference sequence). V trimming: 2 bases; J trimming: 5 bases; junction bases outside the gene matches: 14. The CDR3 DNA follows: TGTGCCTGGAGTACCTCTTGGGGAGGGCTAAGCGAGACCCAGTACTTC. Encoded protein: CAWSTSWGGLSETQYF.

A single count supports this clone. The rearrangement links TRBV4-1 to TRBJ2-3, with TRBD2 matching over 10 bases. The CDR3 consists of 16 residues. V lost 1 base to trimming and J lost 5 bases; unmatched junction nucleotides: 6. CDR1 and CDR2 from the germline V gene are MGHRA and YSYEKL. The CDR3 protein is CASSQVRSSGRDTQYF. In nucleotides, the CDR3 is TGCGCCAGCAGCCAAGTCCGGTCTAGCGGGAGAGATACGCAGTATTTT.

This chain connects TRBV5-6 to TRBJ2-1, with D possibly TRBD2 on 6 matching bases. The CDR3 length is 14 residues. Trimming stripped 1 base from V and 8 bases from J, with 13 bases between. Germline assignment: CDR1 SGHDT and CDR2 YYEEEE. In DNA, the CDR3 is TGTGCCAGCAGCTTGACCACTAGCAGCGATGAGCAGTTCTTC. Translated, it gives CASSLTTSSDEQFF.

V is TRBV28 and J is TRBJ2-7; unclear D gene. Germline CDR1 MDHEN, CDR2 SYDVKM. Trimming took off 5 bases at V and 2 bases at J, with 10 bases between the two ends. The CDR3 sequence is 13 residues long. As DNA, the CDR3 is TGTGCCAGCAGTCCATCCATTCCCTACGAGCAGTACTTC. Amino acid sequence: CASSPSIPYEQYF.

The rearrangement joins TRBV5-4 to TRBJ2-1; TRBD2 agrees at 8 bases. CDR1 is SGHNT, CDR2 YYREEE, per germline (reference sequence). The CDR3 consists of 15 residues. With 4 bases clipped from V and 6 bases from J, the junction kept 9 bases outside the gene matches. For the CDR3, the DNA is TGTGCCAGCAGCGGAGCGGGGGAAGCAACCAATGAGCAGTTCTTC. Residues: CASSGAGEATNEQFF. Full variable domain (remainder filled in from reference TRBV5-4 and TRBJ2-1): ETGVTQSPTHLIKTRGQQVTLRCSSQSGHNTVSWYQQALGQGPQFIFQYYREEENGRGNFPPRFSGLQFPNYSSELNVNALELDDSALYLCASSGAGEATNEQFFGPGTRLTVL.

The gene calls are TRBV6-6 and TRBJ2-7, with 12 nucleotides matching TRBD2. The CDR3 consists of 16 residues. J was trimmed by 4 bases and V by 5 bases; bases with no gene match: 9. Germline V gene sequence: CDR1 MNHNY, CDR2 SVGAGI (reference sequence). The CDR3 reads CASSGPGTSGQYEQYV. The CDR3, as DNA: TGTGCCAGCAGTGGTCCCGGGACTAGCGGGCAATACGAGCAGTACGTC.

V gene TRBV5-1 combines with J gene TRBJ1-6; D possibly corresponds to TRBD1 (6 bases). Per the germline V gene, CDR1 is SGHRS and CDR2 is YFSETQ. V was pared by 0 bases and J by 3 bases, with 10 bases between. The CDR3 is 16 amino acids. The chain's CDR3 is CASSLDRTDYNSPLHF. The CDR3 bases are TGCGCCAGCAGCTTGGACAGGACAGACTATAATTCACCCCTCCACTTT.

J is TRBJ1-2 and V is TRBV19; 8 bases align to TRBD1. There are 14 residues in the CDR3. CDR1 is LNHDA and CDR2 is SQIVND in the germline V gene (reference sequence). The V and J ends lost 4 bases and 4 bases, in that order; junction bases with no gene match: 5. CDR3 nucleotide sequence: TGTGCCAGTAGTAAGGGACAGGAGCTCTATGGCTACACCTTC. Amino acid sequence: CASSKGQELYGYTF.

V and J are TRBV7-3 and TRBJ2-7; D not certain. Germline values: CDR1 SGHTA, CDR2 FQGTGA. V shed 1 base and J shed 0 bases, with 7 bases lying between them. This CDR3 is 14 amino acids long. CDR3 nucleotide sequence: TGTGCCAGCAGCTTAAATATAAACTCCTACGAGCAGTACTTC. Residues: CASSLNINSYEQYF.

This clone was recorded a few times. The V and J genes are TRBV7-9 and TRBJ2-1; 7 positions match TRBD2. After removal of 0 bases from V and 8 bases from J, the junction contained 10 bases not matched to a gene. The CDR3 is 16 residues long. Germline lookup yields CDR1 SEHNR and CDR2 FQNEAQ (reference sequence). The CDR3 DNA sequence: TGTGCCAGCAGCTTAGCGGTCGGACTAGGTGGGGATGAGCAGTTCTTC. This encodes CASSLAVGLGGDEQFF.

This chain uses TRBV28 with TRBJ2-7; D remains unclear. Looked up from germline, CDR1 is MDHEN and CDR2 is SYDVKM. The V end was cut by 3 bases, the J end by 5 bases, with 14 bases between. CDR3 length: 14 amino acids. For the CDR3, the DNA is TGTGCCAGCAGTTTTTTCGCCAGGCTCGACGAGCAGTACGTC. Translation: CASSFFARLDEQYV.

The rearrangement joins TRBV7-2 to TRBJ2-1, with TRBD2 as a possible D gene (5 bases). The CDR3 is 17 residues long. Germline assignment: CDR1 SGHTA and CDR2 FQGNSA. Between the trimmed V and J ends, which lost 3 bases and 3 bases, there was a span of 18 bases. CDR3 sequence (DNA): TGTGCCAGCAGCTTGCGCTCCACGGGATCCCACTACAATGAGCAGTTCTTC. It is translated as CASSLRSTGSHYNEQFF.

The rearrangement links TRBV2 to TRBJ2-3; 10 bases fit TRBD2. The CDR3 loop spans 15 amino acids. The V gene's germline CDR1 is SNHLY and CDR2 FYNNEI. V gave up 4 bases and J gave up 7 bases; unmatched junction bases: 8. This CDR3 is CASSGPGLARNTQYF. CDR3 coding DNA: TGTGCCAGCAGTGGACCGGGACTAGCGAGGAATACGCAGTATTTT.

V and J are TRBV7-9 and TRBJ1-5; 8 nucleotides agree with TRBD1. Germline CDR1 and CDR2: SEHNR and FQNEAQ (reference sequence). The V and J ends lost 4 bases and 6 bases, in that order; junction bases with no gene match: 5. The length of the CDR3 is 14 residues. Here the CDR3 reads CASSSGQGTQPQHF. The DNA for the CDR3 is TGTGCCAGCAGCTCTGGACAGGGCACTCAGCCCCAGCATTTT.

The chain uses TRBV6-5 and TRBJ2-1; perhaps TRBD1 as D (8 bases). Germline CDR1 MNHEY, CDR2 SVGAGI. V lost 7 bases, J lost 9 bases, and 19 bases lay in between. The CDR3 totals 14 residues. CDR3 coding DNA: TGTGCCAGCATCAACAGGGGGGGTTGGGGTGAGCAGTTCTTC. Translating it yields CASINRGGWGEQFF.

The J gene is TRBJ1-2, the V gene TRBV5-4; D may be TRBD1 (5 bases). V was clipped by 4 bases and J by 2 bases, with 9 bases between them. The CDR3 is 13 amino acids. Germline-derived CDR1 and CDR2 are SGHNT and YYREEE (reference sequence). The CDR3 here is CASSPRQNYGYTF. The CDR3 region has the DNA TGTGCCAGCAGCCCCCGACAGAACTATGGCTACACCTTC.